A single count supports the clone carrying this T cell receptor beta chain. Its antigen is not known. This sample was taken from a study of cytomegalovirus exposure and HLA in healthy donors. Primers for the PCR totalled 60 Vbeta and 13 Jbeta. The protocol was immunoSEQ multiplex PCR, while the TCRdb copy is restricted to in-frame clones and leaves out a portion. The table shows 150,000 to 200,000 clones, with about four fifths occurring only once. This CDR3 spans 13 amino acids. CDR1 is SEHNR, CDR2 FQNEAQ, per germline (reference sequence). With 2 bases removed from V and 15 bases from J, the gap between germline ends came to 17 bases. Findings of the study overall: Later genetic work tied a missense DCLRE1C variant to beta-chain V and J trimming. In a later analysis, productive TCRs from donors in an Asian-associated ancestry cluster reportedly carried fewer N-insertions than the cohort mean.

The V and J genes are TRBV7-9 and TRBJ2-1; D is undetermined. Sequencing was carried out using PBMCs. The receptor was isolated from a woman aged 18-29 years in good health and CMV-seropositive. The CDR3 coding sequence is TGTGCCAGCAGCTTATCTTCCGTCCAGTTTCCGTTCTTC. Translated: CASSLSSVQFPFF.